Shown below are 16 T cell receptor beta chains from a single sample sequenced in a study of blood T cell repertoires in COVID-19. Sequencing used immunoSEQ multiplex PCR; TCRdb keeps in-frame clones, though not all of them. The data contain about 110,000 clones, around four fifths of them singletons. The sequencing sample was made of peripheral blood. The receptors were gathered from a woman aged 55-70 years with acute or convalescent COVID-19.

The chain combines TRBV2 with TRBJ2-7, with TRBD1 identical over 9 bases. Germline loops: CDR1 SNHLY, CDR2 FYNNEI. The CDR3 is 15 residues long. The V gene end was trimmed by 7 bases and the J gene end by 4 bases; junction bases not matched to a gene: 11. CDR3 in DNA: TGTGCCAGCACATTCGGCGGGACAGGGAGGTACGAGCAGTACTTC. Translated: CASTFGGTGRYEQYF.

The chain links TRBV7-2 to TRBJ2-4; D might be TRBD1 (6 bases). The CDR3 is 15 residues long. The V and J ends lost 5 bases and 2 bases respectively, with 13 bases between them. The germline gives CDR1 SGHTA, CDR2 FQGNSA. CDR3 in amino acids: CASSIYQGTKNIQYF. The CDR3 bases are TGTGCCAGCAGCATCTATCAGGGGACCAAAAACATTCAGTACTTC. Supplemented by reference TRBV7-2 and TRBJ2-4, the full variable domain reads GAGVSQSPSNKVTEKGKDVELRCDPISGHTALYWYRQSLGQGLEFLIYFQGNSAPDKSGLPSDRFSAERTGGSVSTLTIQRTQQEDSAVYLCASSIYQGTKNIQYFGAGTRLSVL.

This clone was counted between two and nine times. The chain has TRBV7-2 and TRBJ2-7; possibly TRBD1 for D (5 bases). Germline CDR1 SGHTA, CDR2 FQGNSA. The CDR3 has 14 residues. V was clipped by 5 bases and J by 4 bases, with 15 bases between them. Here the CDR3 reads CASSPPDTLYEQYF. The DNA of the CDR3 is TGTGCCAGCAGCCCCCCGGACACATTATACGAGCAGTACTTC.

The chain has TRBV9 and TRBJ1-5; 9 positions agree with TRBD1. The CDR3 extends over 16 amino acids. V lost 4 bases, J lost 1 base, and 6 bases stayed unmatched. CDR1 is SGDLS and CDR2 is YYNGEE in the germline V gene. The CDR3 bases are TGTGCCAGCAGCCCCTGGACAGGGGAGAGCAATCAGCCCCAGCATTTT. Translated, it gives CASSPWTGESNQPQHF.

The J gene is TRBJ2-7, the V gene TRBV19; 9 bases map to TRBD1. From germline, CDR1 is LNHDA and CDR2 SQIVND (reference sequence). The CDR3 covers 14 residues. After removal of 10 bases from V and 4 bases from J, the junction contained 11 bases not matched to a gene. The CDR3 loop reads CAILSGTGNYEQYF. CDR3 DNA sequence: TGTGCCATCCTCTCCGGGACAGGGAATTACGAGCAGTACTTC.

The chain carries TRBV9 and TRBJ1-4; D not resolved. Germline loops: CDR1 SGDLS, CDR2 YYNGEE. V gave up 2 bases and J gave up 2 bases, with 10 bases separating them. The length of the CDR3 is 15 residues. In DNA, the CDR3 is TGTGCCAGCAGCGTGGAGGTGGGGACTAATGAAAAACTGTTTTTT. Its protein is CASSVEVGTNEKLFF.

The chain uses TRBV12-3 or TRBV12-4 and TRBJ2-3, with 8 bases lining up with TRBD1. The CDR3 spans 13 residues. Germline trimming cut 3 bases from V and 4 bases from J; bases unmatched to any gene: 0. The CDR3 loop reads CASSLTGADTQYF. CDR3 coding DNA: TGTGCCAGCAGTTTGACAGGGGCAGATACGCAGTATTTT.

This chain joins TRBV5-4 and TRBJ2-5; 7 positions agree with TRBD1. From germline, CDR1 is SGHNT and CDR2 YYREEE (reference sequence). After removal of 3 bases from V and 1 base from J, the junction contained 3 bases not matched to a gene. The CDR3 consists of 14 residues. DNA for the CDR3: TGTGCCAGCAGCTACAGACAGGGCCAAGAGACCCAGTACTTC. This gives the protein CASSYRQGQETQYF.

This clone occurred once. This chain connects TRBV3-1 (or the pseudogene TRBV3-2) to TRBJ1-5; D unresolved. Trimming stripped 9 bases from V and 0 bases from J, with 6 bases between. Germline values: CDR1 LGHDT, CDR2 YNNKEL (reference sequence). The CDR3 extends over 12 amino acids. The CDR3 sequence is CASSNSNQPQHF. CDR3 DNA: TGTGCCAGTTCCAATAGCAATCAGCCCCAGCATTTT.

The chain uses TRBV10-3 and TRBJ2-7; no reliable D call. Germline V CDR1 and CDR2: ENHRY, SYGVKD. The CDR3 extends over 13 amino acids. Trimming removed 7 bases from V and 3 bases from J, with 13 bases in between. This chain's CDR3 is CAITATPSYEQYF. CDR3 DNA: TGTGCCATCACCGCCACTCCGAGCTACGAGCAGTACTTC.

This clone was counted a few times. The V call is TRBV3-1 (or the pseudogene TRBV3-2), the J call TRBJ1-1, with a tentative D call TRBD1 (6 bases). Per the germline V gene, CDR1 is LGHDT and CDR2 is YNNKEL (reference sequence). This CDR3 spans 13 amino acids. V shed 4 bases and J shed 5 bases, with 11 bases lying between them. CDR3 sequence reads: CASSPYRVTEAFF. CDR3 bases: TGTGCCAGCAGCCCATACAGGGTGACTGAAGCTTTCTTT.

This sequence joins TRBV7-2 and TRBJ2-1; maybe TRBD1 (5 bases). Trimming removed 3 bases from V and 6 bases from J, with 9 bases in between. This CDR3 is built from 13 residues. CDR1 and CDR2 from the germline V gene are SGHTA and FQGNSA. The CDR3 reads CASSFQGSNEQFF. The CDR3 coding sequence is TGTGCCAGCAGCTTCCAGGGTTCCAATGAGCAGTTCTTC.

The CDR3 protein is CASSFTTGDWNEQFF. In DNA, the CDR3 is TGTGCCAGCAGCTTTACAACAGGGGATTGGAATGAGCAGTTCTTC. The V and J genes are TRBV5-4 and TRBJ2-1, with TRBD1 matching over 7 bases. There are 15 residues in the CDR3. Germline V CDR1 and CDR2: SGHNT, YYREEE (reference sequence). Trimming cost V 2 bases and J 7 bases; bases outside gene matches: 9.

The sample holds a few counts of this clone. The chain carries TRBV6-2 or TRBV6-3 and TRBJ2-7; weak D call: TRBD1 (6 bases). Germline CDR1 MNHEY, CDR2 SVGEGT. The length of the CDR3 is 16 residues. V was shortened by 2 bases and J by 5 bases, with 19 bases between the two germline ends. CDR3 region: CASSYHLGGGEDEQYF. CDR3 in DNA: TGTGCCAGCAGTTACCACCTGGGTGGGGGCGAGGACGAGCAGTACTTC.

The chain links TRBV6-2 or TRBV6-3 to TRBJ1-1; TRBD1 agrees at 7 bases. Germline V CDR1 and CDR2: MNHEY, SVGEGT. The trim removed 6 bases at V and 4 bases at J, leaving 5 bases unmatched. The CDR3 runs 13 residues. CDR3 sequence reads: CASSLDRFTEAFF. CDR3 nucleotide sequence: TGTGCCAGCAGCCTGGACAGGTTCACTGAAGCTTTCTTT.

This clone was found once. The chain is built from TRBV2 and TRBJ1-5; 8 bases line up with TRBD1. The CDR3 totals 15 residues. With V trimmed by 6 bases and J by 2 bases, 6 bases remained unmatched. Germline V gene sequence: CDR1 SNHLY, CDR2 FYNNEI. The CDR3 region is CASRVGQGGNQPQHF. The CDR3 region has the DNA TGTGCCAGCAGGGTTGGACAGGGAGGCAATCAGCCCCAGCATTTT.